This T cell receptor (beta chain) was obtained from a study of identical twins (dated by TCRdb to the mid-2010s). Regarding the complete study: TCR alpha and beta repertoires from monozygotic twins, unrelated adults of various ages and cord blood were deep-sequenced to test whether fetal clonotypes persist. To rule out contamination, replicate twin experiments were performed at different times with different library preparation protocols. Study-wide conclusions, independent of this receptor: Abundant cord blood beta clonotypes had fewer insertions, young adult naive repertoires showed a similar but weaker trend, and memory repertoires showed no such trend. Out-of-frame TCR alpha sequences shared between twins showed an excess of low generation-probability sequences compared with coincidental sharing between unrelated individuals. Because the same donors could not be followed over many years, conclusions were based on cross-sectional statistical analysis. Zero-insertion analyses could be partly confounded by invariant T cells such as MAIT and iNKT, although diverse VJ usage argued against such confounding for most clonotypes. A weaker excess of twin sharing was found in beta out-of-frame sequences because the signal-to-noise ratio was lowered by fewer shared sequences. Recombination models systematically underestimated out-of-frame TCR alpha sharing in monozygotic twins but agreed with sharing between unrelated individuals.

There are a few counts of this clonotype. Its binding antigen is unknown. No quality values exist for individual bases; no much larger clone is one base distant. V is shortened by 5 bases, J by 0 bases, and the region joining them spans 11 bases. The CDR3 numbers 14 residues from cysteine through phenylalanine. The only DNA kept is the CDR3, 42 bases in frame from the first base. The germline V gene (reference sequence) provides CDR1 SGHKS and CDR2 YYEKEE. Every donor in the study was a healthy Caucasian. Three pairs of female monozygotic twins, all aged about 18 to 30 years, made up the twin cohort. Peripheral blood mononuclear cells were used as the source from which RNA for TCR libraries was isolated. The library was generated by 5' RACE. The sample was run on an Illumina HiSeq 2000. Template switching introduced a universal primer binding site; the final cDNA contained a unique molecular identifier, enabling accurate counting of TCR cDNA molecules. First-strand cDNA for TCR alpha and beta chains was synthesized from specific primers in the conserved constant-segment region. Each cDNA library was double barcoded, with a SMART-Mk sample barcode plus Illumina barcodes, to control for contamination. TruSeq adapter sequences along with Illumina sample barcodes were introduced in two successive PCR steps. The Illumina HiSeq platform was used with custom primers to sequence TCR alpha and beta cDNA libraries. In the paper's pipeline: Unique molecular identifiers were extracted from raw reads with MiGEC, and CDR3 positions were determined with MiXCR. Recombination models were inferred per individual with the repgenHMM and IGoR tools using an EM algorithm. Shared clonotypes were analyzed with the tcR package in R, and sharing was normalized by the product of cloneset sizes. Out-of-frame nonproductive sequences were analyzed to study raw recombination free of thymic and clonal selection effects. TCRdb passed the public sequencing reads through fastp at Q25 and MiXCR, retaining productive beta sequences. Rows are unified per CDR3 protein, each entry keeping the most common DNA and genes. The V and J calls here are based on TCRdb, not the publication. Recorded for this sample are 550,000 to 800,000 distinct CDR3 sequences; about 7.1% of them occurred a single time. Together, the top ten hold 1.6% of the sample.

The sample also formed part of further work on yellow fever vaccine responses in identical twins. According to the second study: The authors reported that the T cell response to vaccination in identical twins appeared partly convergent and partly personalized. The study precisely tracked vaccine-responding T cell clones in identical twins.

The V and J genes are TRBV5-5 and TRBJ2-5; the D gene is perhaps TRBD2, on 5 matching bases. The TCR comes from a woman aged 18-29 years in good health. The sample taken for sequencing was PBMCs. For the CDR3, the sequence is CASRHWEYQETQYF. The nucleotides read TGTGCCAGCAGACACTGGGAGTACCAAGAGACCCAGTACTTC.